The 11 T cell receptor beta chains below all came from one sample that was sequenced in a study of T-cell reconstitution after alpha-beta-depleted transplantation in children. Unique molecular identifiers featured in how the TCRbeta library was prepared. TCRdb re-called the PCR reads through MiXCR, storing one row per CDR3 protein. The sample gives 600,000 or so distinct CDR3 sequences, roughly 23% of which show up once; 14% is in the top ten. The sample in question was PBMCs, mostly from graft donor cells, obtained 360 days after TCRalphabeta/CD19-depleted stem cell transplant. These receptors were taken from a boy in the first two years of life who had a stem cell transplant for acute myeloid leukemia, so the T cells may come from the graft donor.

In its sample, this clonotype was seen a few times. The rearrangement joins TRBV12-3 or TRBV12-4 to TRBJ2-1, with D hard to call. This CDR3 region has 18 residues. V lost 3 bases and J lost 7, with 25 bases in between. CDR3 bases: TGTGCCAGCAGTTTGGCTATTTCAAAGCTAATACCTCGAAATGAGCAGTTCTTC. It encodes CASSLAISKLIPRNEQFF.

This clonotype showed up just a few times. The chain carries TRBV28 and TRBJ2-7; D may be TRBD2 (5 bases). The CDR3 totals 13 residues. V was clipped by 6 bases and J by 5 bases, with 14 bases between them. From germline, CDR1 is MDHEN and CDR2 SYDVKM. The CDR3 here is CASRGRGVDEQYV. DNA for the CDR3: TGTGCCAGCAGGGGTCGGGGTGTGGACGAGCAGTACGTC.

This sequence joins TRBV3-1 and TRBJ2-3; perhaps TRBD1 as D (5 bases). Trimming left V 1 base short and J 0 bases short, with 8 bases between. CDR1 LGHDT and CDR2 YNNKEL come from the germline V gene (reference sequence). This CDR3 comprises 15 residues. CDR3 in amino acids: CASSQVGPSTDTQYF. For the CDR3, the DNA is TGTGCCAGCAGCCAAGTGGGGCCGAGCACAGATACGCAGTATTTT.

This clonotype was recorded a few times. CDR3 DNA sequence: TGCAGTGCTTCCTTCCGCCGGGAGCTGTTTTTT. Translated, it gives CSASFRRELFF. V usage is TRBV20-1 and J usage is TRBJ2-2; D ambiguous. From germline, CDR1 is DFQATT and CDR2 SNEGSKA (reference sequence). CDR3 length: 11 amino acids. V lost 5 bases and J lost 9, with 10 bases in between.

In regard to this clonotype: A read error may produce the germline difference seen at one junction end. The chain couples TRBV4-3 to TRBJ2-7; D unresolved. Germline CDR1 LGHNA, CDR2 YSLEER. This CDR3 spans 13 amino acids. In nucleotides, the CDR3 is TGCGCCAGCAGCCCCGGCGGACCCTACGGGCAGTACTTC. Residues: CASSPGGPYGQYF.

In this sample, this clonotype turned up many times. V and J are TRBV20-1 and TRBJ2-3; TRBD1 might be the D (5 bases). CDR3 length: 18 amino acids. V lost 0 bases to trimming and J lost 0 bases, with 19 bases between them. The germline gives CDR1 DFQATT, CDR2 SNEGSKA (reference sequence). CDR3 nucleotide sequence: TGCAGTGCTAGAGAGCCCAGGGCTTCGCTCACTAGCACAGATACGCAGTATTTT. Its translation: CSAREPRASLTSTDTQYF.

This rearrangement joins TRBV3-1 to TRBJ1-1; D remains unclear. The CDR3 runs 12 residues. Germline CDR1 reads LGHDT; CDR2 reads YNNKEL (reference sequence). The ends were cut back, 3 bases at V and 5 bases at J, with 7 bases in the middle. CDR3 amino acids: CASSHGGTEAFF. The CDR3 bases are TGTGCCAGCAGCCACGGAGGGACTGAAGCTTTCTTT.

There are a few counts of this clonotype. V usage is TRBV28 and J usage is TRBJ2-7, with D perhaps TRBD2 (5 bases). Trimming took off 2 bases at V and 1 base at J, with 15 bases between the two ends. CDR1 MDHEN and CDR2 SYDVKM come from the germline V gene. The CDR3 covers 16 residues. The CDR3 sequence is CASSLRGGPPSYEQYV. CDR3 DNA sequence: TGTGCCAGCAGTTTACGTGGCGGGCCTCCTTCCTACGAGCAGTACGTC.

About this clonotype itself: This may be a read error, as it is one base from a much larger clone. This chain uses TRBV20-1 with TRBJ1-2; 8 nucleotides align to TRBD1. The CDR3 contains 15 residues. The germline V gene has CDR1 DFQATT and CDR2 SNEGSKA (reference sequence). CDR3 protein: CCARALTGVGDGYTF. In nucleotides, the CDR3 is TGCTGTGCTAGAGCCCTGACAGGGGTAGGGGATGGCTACACCTTC.

The chain couples TRBV29-1 to TRBJ2-5; D gene unclear. Germline assignment: CDR1 SQVTM and CDR2 ANQGSEA. The CDR3 contains 13 residues. Trimming stripped 5 bases from V and 3 bases from J, with 13 bases between. CDR3 protein: CSVIPDHKETQYF. In nucleotides, the CDR3 is TGCAGCGTTATTCCAGACCACAAAGAGACCCAGTACTTC.

This clonotype was counted only a few times. This chain joins TRBV20-1 and TRBJ1-1, with a tentative D call TRBD1 (5 bases). Looked up from germline, CDR1 is DFQATT and CDR2 is SNEGSKA (reference sequence). V was shortened by 4 bases and J by 0 bases, with 18 bases between the two germline ends. The CDR3 sequence is 16 residues long. In DNA form, the CDR3 reads TGCAGTGCTATCCCTTGGGCAGGGAAGGTGAACACTGAAGCTTTCTTT. Its protein product is CSAIPWAGKVNTEAFF.